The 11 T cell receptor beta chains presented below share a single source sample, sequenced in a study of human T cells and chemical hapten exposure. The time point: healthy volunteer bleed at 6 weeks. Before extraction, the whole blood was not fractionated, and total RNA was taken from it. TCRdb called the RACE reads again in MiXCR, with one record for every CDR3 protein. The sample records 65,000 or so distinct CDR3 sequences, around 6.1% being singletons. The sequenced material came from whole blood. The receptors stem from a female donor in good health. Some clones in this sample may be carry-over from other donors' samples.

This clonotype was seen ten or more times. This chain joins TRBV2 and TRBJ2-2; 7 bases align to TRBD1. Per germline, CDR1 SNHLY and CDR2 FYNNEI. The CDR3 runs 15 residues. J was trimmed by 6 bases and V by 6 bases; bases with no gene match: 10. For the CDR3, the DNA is TGTGCCAGCAGCATGGGGACAGTCTTCGCCGGGGAGCTGTTTTTT. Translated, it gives CASSMGTVFAGELFF. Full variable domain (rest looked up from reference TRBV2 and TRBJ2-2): EPEVTQTPSHQVTQMGQEVILRCVPISNHLYFYWYRQILGQKVEFLVSFYNNEISEKSEIFDDQFSVERPDGSNFTLKIRSTKLEDSAMYFCASSMGTVFAGELFFGEGSRLTVL.

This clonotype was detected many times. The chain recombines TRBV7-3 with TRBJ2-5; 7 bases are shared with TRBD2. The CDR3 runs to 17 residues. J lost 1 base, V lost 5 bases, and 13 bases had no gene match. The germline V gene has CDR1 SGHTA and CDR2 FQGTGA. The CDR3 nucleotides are TGTGCCAGCAGCCGCGGTACTGCGGGAGTCCCCCAAGAGACCCAGTACTTC. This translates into CASSRGTAGVPQETQYF. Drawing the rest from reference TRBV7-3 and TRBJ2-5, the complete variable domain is GAGVSQTPSNKVTEKGKYVELRCDPISGHTALYWYRQSLGQGPEFLIYFQGTGAADDSGLPNDRFFAVRPEGSVSTLKIQRTERGDSAVYLCASSRGTAGVPQETQYFGPGTRLLVL.

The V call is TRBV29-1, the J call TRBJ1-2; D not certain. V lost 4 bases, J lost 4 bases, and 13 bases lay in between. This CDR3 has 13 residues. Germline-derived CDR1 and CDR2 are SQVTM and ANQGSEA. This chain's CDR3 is CSVAVLSFYGYTF. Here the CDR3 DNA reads TGCAGCGTTGCAGTCCTATCTTTCTATGGCTACACCTTC.

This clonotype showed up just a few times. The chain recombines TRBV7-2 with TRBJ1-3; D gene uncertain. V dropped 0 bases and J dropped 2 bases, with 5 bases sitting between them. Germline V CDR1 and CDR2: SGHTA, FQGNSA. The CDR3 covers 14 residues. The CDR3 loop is CASSLALPGNTIYF. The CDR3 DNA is TGTGCCAGCAGCTTAGCTCTCCCTGGAAACACCATATATTTT. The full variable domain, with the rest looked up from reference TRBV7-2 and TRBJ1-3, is GAGVSQSPSNKVTEKGKDVELRCDPISGHTALYWYRQSLGQGLEFLIYFQGNSAPDKSGLPSDRFSAERTGGSVSTLTIQRTQQEDSAVYLCASSLALPGNTIYFGEGSWLTVV.

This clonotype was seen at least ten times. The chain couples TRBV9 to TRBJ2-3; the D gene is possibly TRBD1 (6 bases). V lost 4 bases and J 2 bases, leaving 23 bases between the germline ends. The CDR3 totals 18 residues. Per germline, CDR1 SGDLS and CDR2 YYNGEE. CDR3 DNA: TGTGCCAGCAGCTCAGAAACAGGGATTGGGGACCTCACAGATACGCAGTATTTT. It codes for CASSSETGIGDLTDTQYF.

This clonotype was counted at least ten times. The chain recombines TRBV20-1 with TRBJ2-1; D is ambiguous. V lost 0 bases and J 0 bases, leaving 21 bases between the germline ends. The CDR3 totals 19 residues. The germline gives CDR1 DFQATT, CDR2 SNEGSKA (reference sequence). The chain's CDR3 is CSARDEVVSRRSSYNEQFF. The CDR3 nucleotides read TGCAGTGCTAGAGATGAAGTAGTCAGTCGTCGTAGCTCCTACAATGAGCAGTTCTTC.

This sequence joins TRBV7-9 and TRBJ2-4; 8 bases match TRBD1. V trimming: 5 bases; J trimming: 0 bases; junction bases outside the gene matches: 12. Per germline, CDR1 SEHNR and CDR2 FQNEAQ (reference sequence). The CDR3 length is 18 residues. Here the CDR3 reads CASSPDTSGGRAKNIQYF. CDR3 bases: TGTGCCAGCAGCCCGGATACTTCAGGGGGCAGAGCCAAAAACATTCAGTACTTC.

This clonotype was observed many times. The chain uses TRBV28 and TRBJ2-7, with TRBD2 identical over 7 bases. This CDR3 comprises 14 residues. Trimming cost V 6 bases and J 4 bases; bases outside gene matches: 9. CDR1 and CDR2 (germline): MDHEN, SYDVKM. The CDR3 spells CASRTRREWYEQYF. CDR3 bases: TGTGCCAGCAGGACGAGGCGGGAGTGGTACGAGCAGTACTTC.

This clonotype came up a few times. The CDR3 protein is CASSLWGGPQPQHF. In DNA, the CDR3 is TGTGCCAGCAGCTTGTGGGGGGGGCCCCAACCCCAGCATTTT. This chain joins TRBV5-4 and TRBJ1-5; maybe TRBD1 (6 bases). V lost 1 base and J lost 10, with 15 bases in between. CDR3 length: 14 residues. The germline gives CDR1 SGHNT, CDR2 YYREEE (reference sequence).

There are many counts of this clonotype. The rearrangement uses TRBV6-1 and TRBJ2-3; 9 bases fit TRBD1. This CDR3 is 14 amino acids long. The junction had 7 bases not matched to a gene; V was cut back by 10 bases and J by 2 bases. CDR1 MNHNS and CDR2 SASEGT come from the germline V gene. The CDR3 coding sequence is TGTGCCACCACGGGACAGGGAAACACAGATACGCAGTATTTT. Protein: CATTGQGNTDTQYF.

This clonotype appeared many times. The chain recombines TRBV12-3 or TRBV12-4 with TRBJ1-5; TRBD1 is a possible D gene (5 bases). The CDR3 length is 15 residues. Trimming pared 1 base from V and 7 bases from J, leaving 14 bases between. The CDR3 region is CASSLEFRGGQPQHF. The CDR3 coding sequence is TGTGCCAGCAGTTTAGAATTCCGGGGCGGGCAGCCCCAGCATTTT.